These T cell receptor beta chains were read from a single sample in a study of blood T cells in healthy people across ages. Each CDR3 protein gets one entry after TCRdb re-called the 5' RACE reads with MiXCR. The sample carries some 700,000 distinct CDR3 sequences, roughly 44% recorded once. The sample taken for sequencing was blood. These receptors were obtained from an older woman in good health. Each CDR3 is given with its conserved first and last residue. D genes are given only for firm matches. Not all rows give a size; the values are once, few, many and, for expanded clones, a class.

size	D	V	J	DNA	CDR3
-	-	TRBV20-1	TRBJ2-3	TGCAGTGCCGTATCGGACAGCTCTTACACAGATACGCAGTATTTT	CSAVSDSSYTDTQYF
-	TRBD1	TRBV7-9	TRBJ2-6	TGTGCCAGCAGCTTCCCGGGACAGGGCTCTGGGGCCAACGTCCTGACTTTC	CASSFPGQGSGANVLTF
-	TRBD1	TRBV20-1	TRBJ1-4	TGCAGTGCTAGGGGGGGGACAGGGGGCATGGAAAAACTGTTTTTT	CSARGGTGGMEKLFF
few	-	TRBV24-1	TRBJ2-1	TGTGCCACCGAGACTGCCTGGAACAATGAGCAGTTCTTC	CATETAWNNEQFF
-	-	TRBV6-1	TRBJ2-7	TGTGCCAGCGTAAACCGCCCCGGCCAGGGTAGGTACGAGCAGTACTTC	CASVNRPGQGRYEQYF
-	TRBD1	TRBV12-3/TRBV12-4	TRBJ1-1	TGTGCCAGCAGGGGGGGGACAGACTACACTGAAGCTTTCTTT	CASRGGTDYTEAFF
-	-	TRBV29-1	TRBJ1-4	TGCAGCGGCCGGGAGGGGCCTGAAAAACTGTTTTTT	CSGREGPEKLFF
-	-	TRBV6-4	TRBJ1-2	TGTGCCAGCAGCGAGACAGGTTCTGGAGGCTACACCTTC	CASSETGSGGYTF
many	TRBD2	TRBV14	TRBJ2-5	TGTGCCAGCAGCCCTATAGCGGGAGACCTTCAAGAGACCCAGTACTTC	CASSPIAGDLQETQYF
-	TRBD2	TRBV5-1	TRBJ2-7	TGCGCCAGCAGCTTCTCCGGGACTAGCGGTTACAATGAGCAGTACTTC	CASSFSGTSGYNEQYF
few	-	TRBV20-1	TRBJ2-1	TGTAGTGCTAGAGATCCACTCAGGTCCCCAGATGAGCAGTTCTTC	CSARDPLRSPDEQFF
many	-	TRBV4-3	TRBJ2-6	TGCGCCAGCAGCCAAGATGGGGCCTCTGGGGCCAACGTCCTGACTTTC	CASSQDGASGANVLTF
once	-	TRBV10-3	TRBJ2-2	TGTGCCATCAGTGACGCACAGGGTTTCACCGGGGAGCTGTTTTTT	CAISDAQGFTGELFF
few	-	TRBV12-3/TRBV12-4	TRBJ2-3	TGTGCCAGCAGACCTACAAAGCCAGATACGCAGTATTTT	CASRPTKPDTQYF
once	-	TRBV7-9	TRBJ1-2	TGTGCCAGCAGCGAACCCAGGAAACTAAACTATGGCTACACCTTC	CASSEPRKLNYGYTF
many	TRBD2	TRBV9	TRBJ2-1	TGTGCCAGCAGCGTAGAACTAGCGGGGTACAATGAGCAGTTCTTC	CASSVELAGYNEQFF
few	-	TRBV12-5	TRBJ2-7	TGTGCTAGTGGTTTGGTACTAAGTATTGACACGATTTACGAGCAGTACTTC	CASGLVLSIDTIYEQYF
-	-	TRBV2	TRBJ1-2	TGTGCCAGCAGCGGGGGAGGCGGGGGCTACACCTTC	CASSGGGGGYTF
few	-	TRBV25-1	TRBJ2-7	TGTGCCAGCAGTGATTCCGGGACCCTCTCCGAGCAGTACTTC	CASSDSGTLSEQYF
-	-	TRBV7-9	TRBJ1-4	TGTGCCAGCCTCCTTGGGGGGCATGAAAAACTGTTTTTT	CASLLGGHEKLFF
few	TRBD2	TRBV5-4	TRBJ2-7	TGTGCCAGCAGCGACCAGCGGGGGGCCACCTACGAGCAGTACTTC	CASSDQRGATYEQYF
-	TRBD1	TRBV15	TRBJ1-4	TGTGCCACCGGCAGAGATCGCAGGGGGAATGAAAAACTGTTTTTT	CATGRDRRGNEKLFF
few	TRBD2	TRBV5-1	TRBJ2-3	TGCGCCAGCAGCTTGGCCCGAGGAGCGGGGGTGAGCACAGATACGCAGTATTTT	CASSLARGAGVSTDTQYF
few	-	TRBV14	TRBJ1-1	TGTGCCAGCAGCCAAGATGCAGGGGTGGCTTTCTTT	CASSQDAGVAFF
few	-	TRBV7-2	TRBJ2-1	TGTGCCAGCAGCTGGGTAGTTGGTGAGCAGTTCTTC	CASSWVVGEQFF
-	-	TRBV4-2	TRBJ2-7	TGTGCCAGCAGCCAGGACGGCGGCTCCGCCTACGAGCAGTACTTC	CASSQDGGSAYEQYF
-	TRBD2	TRBV24-1	TRBJ2-1	TGTGCCACCAGTGATCCCCTCTCAACGGGAGGGATCGATGAGCAGTTCTTC	CATSDPLSTGGIDEQFF